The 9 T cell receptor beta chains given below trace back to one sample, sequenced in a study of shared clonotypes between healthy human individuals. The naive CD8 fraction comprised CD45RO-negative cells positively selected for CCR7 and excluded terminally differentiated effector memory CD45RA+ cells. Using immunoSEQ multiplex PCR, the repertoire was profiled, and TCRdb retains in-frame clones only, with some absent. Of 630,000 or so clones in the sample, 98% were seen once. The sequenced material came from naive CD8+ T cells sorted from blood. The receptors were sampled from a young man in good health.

The CDR3 loop is CASAGTGGNQPQHF. CDR3 coding DNA: TGTGCCAGCGCCGGGACAGGGGGCAATCAGCCCCAGCATTTT. The J gene is TRBJ1-5, the V gene TRBV6-5; 10 bases line up with TRBD1. Trimming took 8 bases from V and 2 from J; bases not matched to a gene: 3. Germline CDR1 MNHEY, CDR2 SVGAGI. The CDR3 totals 14 residues.

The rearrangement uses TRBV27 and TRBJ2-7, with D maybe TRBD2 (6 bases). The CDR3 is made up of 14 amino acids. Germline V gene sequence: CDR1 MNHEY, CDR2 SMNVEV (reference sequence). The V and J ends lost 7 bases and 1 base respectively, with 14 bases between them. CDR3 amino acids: CASISLGGSYEQYF. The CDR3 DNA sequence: TGTGCCAGCATCTCCTTGGGAGGTTCCTACGAGCAGTACTTC.

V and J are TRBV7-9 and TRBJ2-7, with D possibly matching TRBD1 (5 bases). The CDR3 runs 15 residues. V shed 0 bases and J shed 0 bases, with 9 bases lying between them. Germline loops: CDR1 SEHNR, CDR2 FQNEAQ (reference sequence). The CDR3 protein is CASSLAQGFSYEQYF. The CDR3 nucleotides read TGTGCCAGCAGCTTAGCCCAGGGTTTCTCCTACGAGCAGTACTTC.

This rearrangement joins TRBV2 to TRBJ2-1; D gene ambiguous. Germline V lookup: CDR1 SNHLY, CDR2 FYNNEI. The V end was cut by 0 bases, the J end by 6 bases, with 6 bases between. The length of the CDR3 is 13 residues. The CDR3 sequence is CASSEANANEQFF. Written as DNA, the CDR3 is TGTGCCAGCAGTGAAGCGAACGCCAATGAGCAGTTCTTC.

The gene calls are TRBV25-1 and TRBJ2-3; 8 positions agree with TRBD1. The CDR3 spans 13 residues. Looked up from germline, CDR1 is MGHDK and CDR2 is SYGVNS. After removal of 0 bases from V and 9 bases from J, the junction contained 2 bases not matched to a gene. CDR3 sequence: CASSEYRTGTQYF. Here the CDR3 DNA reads TGTGCCAGCAGTGAATATCGGACAGGGACGCAGTATTTT.

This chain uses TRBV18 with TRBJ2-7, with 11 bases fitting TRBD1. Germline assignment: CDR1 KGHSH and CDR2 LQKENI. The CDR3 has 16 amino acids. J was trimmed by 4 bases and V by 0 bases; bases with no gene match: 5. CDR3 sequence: CASSPPSGQGGYEQYF. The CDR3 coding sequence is TGTGCCAGCTCACCACCGTCGGGACAGGGGGGATACGAGCAGTACTTC.

The CDR3 is CASSLGRLAGGEQFF. CDR3 DNA sequence: TGTGCCAGCAGCCTGGGTCGACTAGCGGGAGGTGAGCAGTTCTTC. The chain employs TRBV6-1 and TRBJ2-1, with 13 bases aligning to TRBD2. The CDR3 is 15 amino acids. Looked up from germline, CDR1 is MNHNS and CDR2 is SASEGT. V shed 6 bases, J shed 9 bases, and the junction held 8 bases outside the gene matches.

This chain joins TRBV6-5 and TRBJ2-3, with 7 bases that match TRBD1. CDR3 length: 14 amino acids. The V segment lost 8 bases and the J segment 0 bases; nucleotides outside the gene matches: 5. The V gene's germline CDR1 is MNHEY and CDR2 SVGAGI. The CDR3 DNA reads TGTGCCAGCGGGGACAGCCATAGCACAGATACGCAGTATTTT. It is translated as CASGDSHSTDTQYF.

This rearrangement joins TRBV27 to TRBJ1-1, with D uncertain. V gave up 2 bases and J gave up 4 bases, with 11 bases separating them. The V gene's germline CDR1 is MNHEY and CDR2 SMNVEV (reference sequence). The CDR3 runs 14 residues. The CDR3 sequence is CASSLSPFLTEAFF. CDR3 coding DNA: TGTGCCAGCAGTTTAAGCCCCTTCCTCACTGAAGCTTTCTTT.